This is a list of T cell receptor beta chains from one sample in a study of CD4 T cells in relation to SARS-CoV-2 and coronaviruses. Antigens for these TCRs are unknown. Repertoires were generated with immunoSEQ multiplex PCR, while TCRdb's copy carries only in-frame clones and drops some. Of about 22,000 clones in the sample, about 70% are singletons; the top ten hold about 11%. The sequencing input was CD4+ T cells from PBMCs, cultured in vitro. All receptors come from a human donor in good health. CDR3s include the opening cysteine and the closing phenylalanine or tryptophan.

cdr3_aa j_call v_call cdr3_length
CASSEVGPPGSPLHF TRBJ1-6 TRBV2 15
CASGTSGIVTDTQYF TRBJ2-3 TRBV6-5 15
CAWSQGALTGELFF TRBJ2-2 TRBV30 14
CASSHRGQTEAFF TRBJ1-1 TRBV27 13
CASSPQREGQETQYF TRBJ2-5 TRBV3-1/TRBV3-2 15
CASSEQGMGNQPQHF TRBJ1-5 TRBV2 15
CASKWTGQETQYF TRBJ2-5 TRBV6-5 13
CASSQGGITQETQYF TRBJ2-5 TRBV3-1/TRBV3-2 15
CASSFGTGVTDTQYF TRBJ2-3 TRBV6-2/TRBV6-3 15
CASSLNRGAGTGELFF TRBJ2-2 TRBV27 16
CSVEPGQGGGYTF TRBJ1-2 TRBV29-1 13
CASSHGQGGGTEAFF TRBJ1-1 TRBV25-1 15